Listed below are T cell receptor beta chains from one sample, sequenced in a study of spatial heterogeneity in lung cancer. TCRdb re-called the 5' RACE reads through MiXCR, storing one row per CDR3 protein. The sample contains tens of thousands of distinct CDR3 sequences, around 12% of which appear only once. Sequences were derived from PBMCs, sampled at surgery. All receptors derive from a male donor with early-stage non-small cell lung cancer. The CDR3 runs from the conserved cysteine through the conserved F or W. Fields, in order: V gene, clone size, D gene, J gene, CDR3 protein, CDR3 DNA. The D gene is left open where the match is weak. Part of the rows lack a size; the others show once, few, many or a class for expanded clones.

TRBV5-6	-	-	TRBJ2-6	CASSLDSSSGANVLTF	TGTGCCAGCAGCCTGGACAGTAGCTCTGGGGCCAACGTCCTGACTTTC
TRBV6-6	few	-	TRBJ2-1	CASSNLLGGNSEQFF	TGTGCCAGCAGTAACCTGCTGGGGGGCAATAGTGAGCAGTTCTTC
TRBV6-2/TRBV6-3	many	-	TRBJ2-7	CASSYLGNYEQYF	TGTGCCAGCAGTTACCTGGGGAACTACGAGCAGTACTTC
TRBV7-9	-	-	TRBJ2-3	CASSLADTDTQYF	TGTGCCAGCAGCTTAGCCGACACAGATACGCAGTATTTT
TRBV28	-	TRBD1	TRBJ1-1	CASSLWRTGLPTEAFF	TGTGCCAGCAGTTTATGGAGGACAGGGTTACCTACTGAAGCTTTCTTT
TRBV5-1	-	-	TRBJ1-4	CASSLERLGSEKLFF	TGCGCCAGCAGCTTGGAGCGACTGGGGTCGGAAAAACTGTTTTTT
TRBV5-1	many	-	TRBJ2-5	CASSLDAANQETQYF	TGCGCCAGCAGCTTGGACGCCGCTAACCAAGAGACCCAGTACTTC
TRBV3-1	few	-	TRBJ2-5	CASSQDPRGRETQYF	TGTGCCAGCAGCCAAGATCCCAGGGGAAGGGAGACCCAGTACTTC
TRBV2	-	TRBD1	TRBJ1-5	CASRLDRAGQPQHF	TGTGCCAGCAGGCTCGACAGGGCGGGTCAGCCCCAGCATTTT
TRBV28	few	TRBD1	TRBJ1-3	CASSRTGGGNTIYF	TGTGCCAGCAGCCGGACAGGGGGTGGAAACACCATATATTTT
TRBV5-6	-	TRBD1	TRBJ1-6	CASRNQGGSYNSPLHF	TGTGCCAGCAGAAATCAGGGGGGGTCCTATAATTCACCCCTCCACTTT
TRBV4-3	-	TRBD2	TRBJ2-5	CASSQGTSGRSQETQYF	TGCGCCAGCAGCCAGGGGACTAGCGGGAGGTCCCAAGAGACCCAGTACTTC
TRBV7-2	-	-	TRBJ2-3	CASSRAPTDTQYF	TGTGCCAGCAGCAGGGCCCCCACAGATACGCAGTATTTT
TRBV20-1	few	-	TRBJ2-5	CSASRGQETQYF	TGCAGTGCTAGCCGAGGCCAAGAGACCCAGTACTTC
TRBV28	few	TRBD1	TRBJ2-7	CASSKQGAQAEQYF	TGTGCCAGCAGCAAACAGGGGGCGCAAGCCGAGCAGTACTTC
TRBV20-1	many	-	TRBJ2-3	CSAERGTDTQYF	TGCAGTGCCGAACGGGGAACAGATACGCAGTATTTT
TRBV28	many	TRBD2	TRBJ2-7	CASSYLPGLAYTYEQYF	TGTGCCAGCAGCTATCTCCCGGGACTAGCGTACACCTACGAGCAGTACTTC
TRBV12-3/TRBV12-4	many	TRBD2	TRBJ2-1	CASTGLAGYNEQFF	TGTGCCAGCACCGGACTAGCGGGGTACAATGAGCAGTTCTTC
TRBV30	-	-	TRBJ1-5	CAWSGWDNQPQHF	TGTGCCTGGAGTGGCTGGGACAATCAGCCCCAGCATTTT
TRBV29-1	-	TRBD1	TRBJ2-7	CSVGDRRDEQYF	TGCAGCGTCGGGGACAGGCGGGACGAGCAGTACTTC
TRBV10-3	few	-	TRBJ2-2	CAISEGVDTGELFF	TGTGCCATCAGTGAGGGGGTCGACACCGGGGAGCTGTTTTTT
TRBV5-8	few	-	TRBJ1-5	CASSFWGAGNQPQHF	TGTGCCAGCAGCTTCTGGGGGGCGGGCAATCAGCCCCAGCATTTT
TRBV12-3/TRBV12-4	few	-	TRBJ1-2	CASSLTGSPNYGYTF	TGTGCCAGCAGTTTAACCGGGAGCCCTAACTATGGCTACACCTTC
TRBV7-2	-	TRBD1	TRBJ2-2	CASSLATGGTNGELFF	TGTGCCAGCAGCTTAGCGACAGGGGGAACGAACGGGGAGCTGTTTTTT
TRBV20-1	few	-	TRBJ1-4	CSAKLGGGGEKLFF	TGCAGTGCGAAGCTGGGGGGAGGAGGTGAAAAACTGTTTTTT
TRBV5-4	-	TRBD2	TRBJ2-3	CASSVVSGTITDTQYF	TGTGCCAGCAGCGTGGTGTCCGGGACTATCACAGATACGCAGTATTTT
TRBV10-1	-	TRBD1	TRBJ1-5	CASSVTDRENNQPQHF	TGCGCCAGCAGCGTAACTGACAGGGAAAACAATCAGCCCCAGCATTTT